A single sample gave rise to the 18 T cell receptor beta chains below, sequenced in a study of blood T cell repertoires in COVID-19. Clones were read by immunoSEQ multiplex PCR, and TCRdb kept only the in-frame ones, dropping some. The data contain some 100,000 clones, roughly 90% of them singletons. The specimen sequenced was peripheral blood. Receptors originate from an older woman with acute or convalescent COVID-19.

This clone was counted once. V is TRBV7-9 and J is TRBJ2-7; D is possibly TRBD1 (6 bases). The CDR3 loop spans 14 amino acids. Per the germline V gene, CDR1 is SEHNR and CDR2 is FQNEAQ (reference sequence). The germline V and J ends were trimmed by 4 bases and 2 bases, with 12 bases remaining between them. The CDR3 region has the DNA TGTGCCAGCAGCTCCCGACAGGCCCCCTACGAGCAGTACGTC. It yields the protein CASSSRQAPYEQYV.

The chain carries TRBV6-5 and TRBJ1-2, with D tentatively TRBD1 (6 bases). Germline CDR1 and CDR2: MNHEY and SVGAGI. CDR3 length equals 14 residues. V was shortened by 6 bases and J by 1 base, with 12 bases between the two germline ends. The CDR3 DNA reads as TGTGCCAGCAGATCCACAGGGCTTAACTATGGCTACACCTTC. Translating gives CASRSTGLNYGYTF.

Here the CDR3 DNA reads TGTGCCAGCAGCGTAGATCCGACTACGAACACTGAAGCTTTCTTT. This sequence encodes CASSVDPTTNTEAFF. The chain couples TRBV9 to TRBJ1-1; no clear D gene. CDR3 length: 15 residues. CDR1 is SGDLS and CDR2 is YYNGEE in the germline V gene. V was shortened by 0 bases and J by 1 base, with 10 bases between the two germline ends.

V is TRBV11-1 and J is TRBJ2-7, with D unclear. This CDR3 region has 13 residues. The ends were cut back, 1 base at V and 3 bases at J, with 7 bases in the middle. The germline CDR1 and CDR2 sequences are SGHAT and FQDESV (reference sequence). CDR3 residues: CASSLVSSYEQYF. CDR3 DNA: TGTGCCAGCAGCTTAGTGTCTAGCTACGAGCAGTACTTC. Full variable domain (outside the CDR3, taken from reference TRBV11-1 and TRBJ2-7): EAEVAQSPRYKITEKSQAVAFWCDPISGHATLYWYRQILGQGPELLVQFQDESVVDDSQLPKDRFSAERLKGVDSTLKIQPAELGDSAMYLCASSLVSSYEQYFGPGTRLTVT.

The gene calls are TRBV5-1 and TRBJ2-1, with 7 bases aligning to TRBD1. From germline, CDR1 is SGHRS and CDR2 YFSETQ. Losses at the gene ends were 4 bases for V and 7 bases for J; bases not matched to a gene: 14. This CDR3 spans 16 amino acids. Written as DNA, the CDR3 is TGCGCCAGCAGCCCCTCGGGAACAGGGGCTTTAAATGAGCAGTTCTTC. Protein product: CASSPSGTGALNEQFF.

The table lists this clone with a few counts. The chain uses TRBV7-9 and TRBJ1-2, with TRBD1 matching over 8 bases. Germline values: CDR1 SEHNR, CDR2 FQNEAQ (reference sequence). V lost 7 bases and J lost 5; bases outside the gene matches: 6. CDR3 length: 13 residues. In DNA, the CDR3 is TGTGCCAGCATGGCAGGGGGCGCATATGGCTACACCTTC. Translated, it gives CASMAGGAYGYTF.

This chain joins TRBV6-8 and TRBJ2-7, with no clear D. Germline V lookup: CDR1 MNHGY, CDR2 SAAAGT. Trimming left V 6 bases short and J 5 bases short, with 11 bases between. CDR3 length equals 12 residues. DNA of the CDR3: TGTGCCAGCAGCAACGACTCGGACGAGCAGTACGTC. Its translation is CASSNDSDEQYV.

The chain couples TRBV5-4 to TRBJ2-2, with D possibly TRBD2 on 5 matching bases. CDR1 is SGHNT and CDR2 is YYREEE in the germline V gene (reference sequence). This CDR3 is 12 amino acids long. The germline V and J ends were trimmed by 2 bases and 8 bases, with 7 bases remaining between them. CDR3 DNA: TGTGCCAGCAGCTTAACGGGGGGGGAGCTGTTTTTT. Translating gives CASSLTGGELFF.

The genes are TRBV29-1 and TRBJ1-2, with unresolved D. Trimming left V 3 bases short and J 3 bases short, with 5 bases between. This CDR3 is built from 11 residues. Germline loops: CDR1 SQVTM, CDR2 ANQGSEA. CDR3 in DNA: TGCAGCGTTGATGTAGACTATGGCTACACCTTC. Amino acid sequence: CSVDVDYGYTF.

This rearrangement joins TRBV5-8 to TRBJ2-1, with D possibly matching TRBD2 (5 bases). Germline V gene lookup returns CDR1 SGHTS and CDR2 YDEGEE. V lost 0 bases, J lost 1 base, and 11 bases lay in between. This CDR3 is 16 amino acids long. The CDR3 here is CASSLAGMVSYNEQFF. CDR3 bases: TGTGCCAGCAGCTTGGCCGGGATGGTGTCCTACAATGAGCAGTTCTTC.

The rearrangement links TRBV5-1 to TRBJ2-3, with 9 nucleotides matching TRBD2. CDR1 is SGHRS and CDR2 is YFSETQ in the germline V gene. The V gene end was trimmed by 6 bases and the J gene end by 3 bases; junction bases not matched to a gene: 5. CDR3 length: 14 residues. The CDR3 DNA is TGCGCCAGCACGGCGGGAGGGCCGACAGATACGCAGTATTTT. Translated, it gives CASTAGGPTDTQYF.

The genes are TRBV11-3 and TRBJ2-1; the D gene is possibly TRBD1 (6 bases). V lost 5 bases, J lost 3 bases, and 20 bases lay in between. CDR1 SGHNT and CDR2 YENEEA come from the germline V gene. CDR3 length: 17 residues. The CDR3 bases are TGTGCCAGCAGCCCCCATACAGGGTTAACTGTCTACAATGAGCAGTTCTTC. Its protein is CASSPHTGLTVYNEQFF.

The V gene is TRBV5-4, the J gene TRBJ1-1, with D possibly matching TRBD1 (5 bases). CDR1 and CDR2 (germline): SGHNT, YYREEE (reference sequence). This CDR3 is built from 14 residues. Trimming cost V 2 bases and J 5 bases, with 13 bases left between them. This CDR3 reads CASSFKGYGTEAFF. The CDR3 coding sequence is TGTGCCAGCAGCTTTAAGGGGTATGGAACTGAAGCTTTCTTT.

The V call is TRBV6-1, the J call TRBJ1-5; TRBD1 agrees at 7 bases. The CDR3 has 13 amino acids. CDR1 is MNHNS, CDR2 SASEGT, per germline. J was trimmed by 6 bases and V by 3 bases; bases with no gene match: 2. CDR3 in DNA: TGTGCCAGCAGTGAGACAGGGATTCAGCCCCAGCATTTT. Encoded protein: CASSETGIQPQHF.

This chain links TRBV27 with TRBJ1-4; D perhaps matches TRBD1 (6 bases). CDR1 MNHEY and CDR2 SMNVEV come from the germline V gene (reference sequence). The CDR3 extends over 17 amino acids. The V end lost 5 bases, the J end lost 4 bases, and 20 bases lay between the germline ends. The DNA for the CDR3 is TGTGCCAGCAGTGGTTCACCTGGACAGCCGAATAATGAAAAACTGTTTTTT. This translates into CASSGSPGQPNNEKLFF.

This clone was observed a handful of times. V gene TRBV9 combines with J gene TRBJ1-2; TRBD1 is a possible D gene (5 bases). Between the trimmed V and J ends, which lost 7 bases and 4 bases, there was a span of 14 bases. This CDR3 is built from 13 residues. Germline lookup yields CDR1 SGDLS and CDR2 YYNGEE. CDR3 residues: CASGTGGFYGYTF. CDR3 nucleotide sequence: TGTGCCAGCGGCACCGGGGGATTCTATGGCTACACCTTC.

This clone was seen once. This chain joins TRBV25-1 and TRBJ2-7; perhaps TRBD2 as D (6 bases). The CDR3 runs to 12 residues. V was shortened by 7 bases and J by 2 bases, with 9 bases between the two germline ends. Per germline, CDR1 MGHDK and CDR2 SYGVNS. In nucleotides, the CDR3 is TGTGCCAGCAAGGAGGGCCCCTACGAGCAGTACTTC. As protein: CASKEGPYEQYF.

The chain combines TRBV7-8 with TRBJ2-5, with a weak D call TRBD1 (6 bases). The CDR3 loop spans 14 amino acids. The V end lost 3 bases, the J end lost 5 bases, and 13 bases lay between the germline ends. Germline V gene lookup returns CDR1 SGHVS and CDR2 FQNEAQ. CDR3 nucleotides: TGTGCCAGCAGCTTGTGGGGGCGAATGGAGACCCAGTACTTC. Translated: CASSLWGRMETQYF.